The sequence of this T cell receptor beta chain was determined in a study of T cells in Graves' hyperthyroidism and ophthalmopathy. As for the study in general: Peripheral blood draws took place at initial diagnosis, ahead of any treatment.

TCR beta CDR3 regions were amplified from RNA. The study used the HTBI primer set for a first-round RT-PCR of the TCR CDR3. A single record per CDR3 protein comes from TCRdb applying MiXCR to the multiplex PCR reads. The sample carries around 280,000 distinct CDR3 sequences, approximately 15% recorded once. This CDR3 is 15 amino acids long. Trimming took 5 bases from V and 3 from J; bases not matched to a gene: 9. This clonotype was recorded many times. The specimen sequenced was blood. The chain recombines TRBV12-3 or TRBV12-4 with TRBJ2-7, with 8 bases aligning to TRBD2. This receptor was obtained from a woman aged 40-49 years with Graves' hyperthyroidism. CDR3 in DNA: TGTGCCAGCAGTAACCAGCGGGAGTCAGGCTACGAGCAGTACTTC. Translated, it gives CASSNQRESGYEQYF.